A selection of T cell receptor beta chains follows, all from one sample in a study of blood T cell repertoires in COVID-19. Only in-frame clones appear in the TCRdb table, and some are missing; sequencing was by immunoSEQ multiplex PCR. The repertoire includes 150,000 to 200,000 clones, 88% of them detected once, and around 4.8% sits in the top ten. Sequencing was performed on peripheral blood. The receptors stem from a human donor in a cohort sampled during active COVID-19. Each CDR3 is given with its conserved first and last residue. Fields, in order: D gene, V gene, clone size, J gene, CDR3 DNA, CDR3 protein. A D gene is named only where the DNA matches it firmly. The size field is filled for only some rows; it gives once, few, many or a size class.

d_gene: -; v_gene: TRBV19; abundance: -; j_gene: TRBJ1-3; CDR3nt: TGTGCCAGTAGACGACAGACTTTCTCTGGAAACACCATATATTTT; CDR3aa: CASRRQTFSGNTIYF
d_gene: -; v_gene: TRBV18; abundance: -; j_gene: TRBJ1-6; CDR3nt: TGTGCCAGCTCACCAGCAGGGGCTACTACCTCACCCCTCCACTTT; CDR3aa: CASSPAGATTSPLHF
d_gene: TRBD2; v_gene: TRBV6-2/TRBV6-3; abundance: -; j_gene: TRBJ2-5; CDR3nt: TGTGCCAGCAGCCCCTGGGACCGCGGGAGTTTGAAGACCCAGTACTTC; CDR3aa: CASSPWDRGSLKTQYF
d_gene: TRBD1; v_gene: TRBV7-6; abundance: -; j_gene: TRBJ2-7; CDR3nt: TGTGCCAGCAGCACCCGACAGGGGGCCTACGAGCAGTACTTC; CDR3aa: CASSTRQGAYEQYF
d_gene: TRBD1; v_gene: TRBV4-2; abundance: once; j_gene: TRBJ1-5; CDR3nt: TGTGCCAGCAGCTCCGGGACAGACAATCAGCCCCAGCATTTT; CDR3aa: CASSSGTDNQPQHF
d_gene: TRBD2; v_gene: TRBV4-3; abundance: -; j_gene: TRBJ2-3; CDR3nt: TGCGCCAGCAGCCAAATGGTTAGCGGGGCCACAGATACGCAGTATTTT; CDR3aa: CASSQMVSGATDTQYF
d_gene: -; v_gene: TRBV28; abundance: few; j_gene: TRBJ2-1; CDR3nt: TGTGCCAGCAGTTTAGAGCTGGGGGCGAAGTTCTTC; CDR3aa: CASSLELGAKFF
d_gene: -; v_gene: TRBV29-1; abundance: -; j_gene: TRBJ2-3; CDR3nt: TGCAGCGTTGACTACGGAGACCGCACAGATACGCAGTATTTT; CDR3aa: CSVDYGDRTDTQYF
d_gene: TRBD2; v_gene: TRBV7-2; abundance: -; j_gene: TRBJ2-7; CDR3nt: TGTGCCAGCAGCCTCCGGACTAGCGGGAGCTCCTACGAGCAGTACTTC; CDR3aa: CASSLRTSGSSYEQYF
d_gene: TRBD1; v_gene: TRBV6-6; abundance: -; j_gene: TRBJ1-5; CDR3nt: TGTGCCAGCAGTCCCCGGGACAGGGGGGTTCAGCCCCAGCATTTT; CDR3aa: CASSPRDRGVQPQHF
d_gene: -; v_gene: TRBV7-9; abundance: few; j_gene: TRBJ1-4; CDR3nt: TGTGCCAGCAGCTTACAGATGGCTGAAAAACTGTTTTTT; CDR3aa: CASSLQMAEKLFF
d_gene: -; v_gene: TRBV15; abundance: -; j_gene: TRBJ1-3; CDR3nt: TGTGCCACCAGCAGAGTGCCCGGGCGGGCTGGAAACACCATATATTTT; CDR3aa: CATSRVPGRAGNTIYF
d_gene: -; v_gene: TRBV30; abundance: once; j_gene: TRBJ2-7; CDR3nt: TGTGCCTGGAGTGGTGGGGGGGCCGAGCAGTACTTC; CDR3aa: CAWSGGGAEQYF
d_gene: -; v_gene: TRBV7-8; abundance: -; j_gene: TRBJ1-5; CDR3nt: TGTGCCAGCAGCTTAGGACCAGGGCGCCCCGAGCCCCAGCATTTT; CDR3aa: CASSLGPGRPEPQHF
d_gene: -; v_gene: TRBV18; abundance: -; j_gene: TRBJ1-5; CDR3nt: TGTGCCAGCTCACCGACAGATAGCAATCAGCCCCAGCATTTT; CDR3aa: CASSPTDSNQPQHF
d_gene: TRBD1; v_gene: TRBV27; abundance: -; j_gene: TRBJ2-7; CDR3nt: TGTGCCAGCAGTTTAAGGGGAACAGGGGGTCCCTACGAGCAGTACTTC; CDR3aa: CASSLRGTGGPYEQYF
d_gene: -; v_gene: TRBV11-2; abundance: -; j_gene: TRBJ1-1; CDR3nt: TGTGCCAGCAGCTTAGTAAGGGGTAGGACTGAAGCTTTCTTT; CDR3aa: CASSLVRGRTEAFF
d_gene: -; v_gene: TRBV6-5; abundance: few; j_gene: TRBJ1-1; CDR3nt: TGTGCCAGCAGTTACTCAGCGATGAACACTGAAGCTTTCTTT; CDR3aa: CASSYSAMNTEAFF
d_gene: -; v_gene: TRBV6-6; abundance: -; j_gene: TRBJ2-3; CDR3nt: TGTGCCAGCACTTTCGGCACAGATACGCAGTATTTT; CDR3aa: CASTFGTDTQYF
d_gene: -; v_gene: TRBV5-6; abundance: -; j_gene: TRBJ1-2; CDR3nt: TGTGCCAGCACCTTGGGGAGGACAGTCGCTGGCTACACCTTC; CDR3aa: CASTLGRTVAGYTF
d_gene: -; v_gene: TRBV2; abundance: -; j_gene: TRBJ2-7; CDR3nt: TGTGCCAGCAGTGAAGGGACAGCCTACGAGCAGTACTTC; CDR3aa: CASSEGTAYEQYF
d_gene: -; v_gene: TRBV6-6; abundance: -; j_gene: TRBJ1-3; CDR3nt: TGTGCCAGCAGTTACGAGGGCTCTGGAAACACCATATATTTT; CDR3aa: CASSYEGSGNTIYF
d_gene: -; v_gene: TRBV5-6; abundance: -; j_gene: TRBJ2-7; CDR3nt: TGTGCCAGCAGTTACACAGGGAGCCACGAGCAGTACTTC; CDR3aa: CASSYTGSHEQYF
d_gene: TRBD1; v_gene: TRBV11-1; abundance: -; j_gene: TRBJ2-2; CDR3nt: TGTGCCAGCAGCTCGCCGGGACAGGGTAGTGAGCTGTTTTTT; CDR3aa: CASSSPGQGSELFF
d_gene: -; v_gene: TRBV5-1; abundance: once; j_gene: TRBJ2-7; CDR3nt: TGCGCCAGCAGCCCGGACAGCCCTACCTACGAGCAGTACTTC; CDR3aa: CASSPDSPTYEQYF
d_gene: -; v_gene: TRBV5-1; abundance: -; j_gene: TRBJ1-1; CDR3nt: TGCGCCAGCAGCCCAAACAGGAACACTGAAGCTTTCTTT; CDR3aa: CASSPNRNTEAFF
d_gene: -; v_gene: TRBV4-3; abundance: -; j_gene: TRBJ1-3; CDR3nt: TGCGCCAGCAGCCAAGAGGGGCAGGGGATAAACACCATATATTTT; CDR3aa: CASSQEGQGINTIYF
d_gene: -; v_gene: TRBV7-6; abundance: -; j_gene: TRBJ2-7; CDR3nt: TGTGCCAGCAGCCCGGGACACCTTTCCCACGAGCAGTACTTC; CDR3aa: CASSPGHLSHEQYF
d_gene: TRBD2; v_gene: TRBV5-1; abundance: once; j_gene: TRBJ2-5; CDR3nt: TGCGCCAGCAGCTTGGAGCCAGCGGGGTGGTACCAAGAGACCCAGTACTTC; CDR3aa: CASSLEPAGWYQETQYF
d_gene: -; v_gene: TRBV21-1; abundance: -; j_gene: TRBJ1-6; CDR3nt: TGTGCCAGCAGCAAAGCCGGGGGACAGGTTGATAATTCACCCCTCCACTTT; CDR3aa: CASSKAGGQVDNSPLHF
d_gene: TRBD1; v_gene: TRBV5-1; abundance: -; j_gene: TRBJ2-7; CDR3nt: TGCGCCAGCAGCCCCCAACAGGGACAGGAGGGGCAGTACTTC; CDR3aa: CASSPQQGQEGQYF
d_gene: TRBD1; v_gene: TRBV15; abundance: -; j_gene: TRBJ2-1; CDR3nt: TGTGCCACCAGCAGGGCGGGACAGGGGGCCTACAATGAGCAGTTCTTC; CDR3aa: CATSRAGQGAYNEQFF
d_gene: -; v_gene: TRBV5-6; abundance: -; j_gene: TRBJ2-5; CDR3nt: TGTGCCAGCAGCCGACCCTACAGGGACCAAGAGACCCAGTACTTC; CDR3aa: CASSRPYRDQETQYF
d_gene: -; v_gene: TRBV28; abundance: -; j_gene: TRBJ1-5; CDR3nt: TGTGCCGGGGGGGTATTACGACAGCCCCAGCATTTT; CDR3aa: CAGGVLRQPQHF
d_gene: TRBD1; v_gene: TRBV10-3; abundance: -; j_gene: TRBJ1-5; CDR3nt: TGTGCCACCGCAACATCCAGCCCAGGGGGCGGGAATCAGCCCCAGCATTTT; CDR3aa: CATATSSPGGGNQPQHF
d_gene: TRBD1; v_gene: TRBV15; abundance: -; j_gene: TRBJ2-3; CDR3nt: TGTGCCACCAGCGCCAACCCCGGGACAGGGGCCACAGATACGCAGTATTTT; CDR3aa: CATSANPGTGATDTQYF
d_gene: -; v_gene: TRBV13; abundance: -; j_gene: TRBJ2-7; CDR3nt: TGTGCCAGCAGCCCCAGGGAAATCTACGAGCAGTACTTC; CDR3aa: CASSPREIYEQYF
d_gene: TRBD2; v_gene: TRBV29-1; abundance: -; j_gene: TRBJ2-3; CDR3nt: TGCAGCGTTAGCGGGAGGGTGAGAGATACGCAGTATTTT; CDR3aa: CSVSGRVRDTQYF
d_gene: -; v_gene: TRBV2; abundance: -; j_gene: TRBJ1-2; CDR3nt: TGTGCCAGCACAGACGGGGAGGCCTATGGCTACACCTTC; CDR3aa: CASTDGEAYGYTF
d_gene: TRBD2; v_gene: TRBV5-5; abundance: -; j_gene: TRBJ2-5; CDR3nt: TGTGCCAGCAGCTTGGGGGGACTAGCAAGAGAGACCCAGTACTTC; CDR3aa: CASSLGGLARETQYF
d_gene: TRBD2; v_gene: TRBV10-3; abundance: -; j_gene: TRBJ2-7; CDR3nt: TGTGCCATCAGTGAGTTCTTAGCGGGGCTCTACGAGCAGTACTTC; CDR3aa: CAISEFLAGLYEQYF
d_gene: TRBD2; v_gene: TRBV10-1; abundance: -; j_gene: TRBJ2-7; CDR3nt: TGCGCCAGCAGGGGGGATTCTAGCGGAGCCACCTACGAGCAGTACTTC; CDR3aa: CASRGDSSGATYEQYF
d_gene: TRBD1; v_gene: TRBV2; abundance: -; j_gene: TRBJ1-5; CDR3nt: TGTGCCAGCAAAGTGGGTGGCAGGGGGTCGGGGAATCAGCCCCAGCATTTT; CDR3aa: CASKVGGRGSGNQPQHF
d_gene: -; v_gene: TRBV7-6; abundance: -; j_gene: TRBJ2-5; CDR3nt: TGTGCCAGCAGCTTAGCGGAGCACCCACGGGAGACCCAGTACTTC; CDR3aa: CASSLAEHPRETQYF
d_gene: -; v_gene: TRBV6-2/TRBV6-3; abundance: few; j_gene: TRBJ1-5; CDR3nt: TGTGCCAGCAGTTATGGAAACAGGGTGTTTAGCAATCAGCCCCAGCATTTT; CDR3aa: CASSYGNRVFSNQPQHF
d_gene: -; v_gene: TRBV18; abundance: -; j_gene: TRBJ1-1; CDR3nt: TGTGCCAGCTCATCGAACAGGGACACTGAAGCTTTCTTT; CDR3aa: CASSSNRDTEAFF
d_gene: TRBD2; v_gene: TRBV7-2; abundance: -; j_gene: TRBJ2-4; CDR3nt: TGTGCCAGCAGCTTAGGCTCTAGCGGCCTAGCCAAAAACATTCAGTACTTC; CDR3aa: CASSLGSSGLAKNIQYF
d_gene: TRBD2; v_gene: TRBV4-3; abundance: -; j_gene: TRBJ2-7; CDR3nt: TGCGCCAGCAGCCGACGCTCGACTAGCGACGAGCAGTACTTC; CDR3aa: CASSRRSTSDEQYF
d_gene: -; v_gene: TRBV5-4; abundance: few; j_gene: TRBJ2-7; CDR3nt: TGTGCCAGCAGCTTGGCTGGGCGGGACTACGAGCAGTACTTC; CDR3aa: CASSLAGRDYEQYF
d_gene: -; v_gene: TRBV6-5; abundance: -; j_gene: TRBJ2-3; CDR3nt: TGTGCCAGCAGTTACAGGGACTTAACAGATACGCAGTATTTT; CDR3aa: CASSYRDLTDTQYF
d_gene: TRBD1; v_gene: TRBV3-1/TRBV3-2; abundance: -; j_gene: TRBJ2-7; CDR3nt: TGTGCCAGCAGCAAAGGTTGGGGACAGGCTATATTC; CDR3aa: CASSKGWGQAIF
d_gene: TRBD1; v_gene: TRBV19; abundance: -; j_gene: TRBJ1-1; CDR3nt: TGTGCCAGTAGCCAACACCCTGGGACAGGGGGAAGGAACACTGAAGCTTTCTTT; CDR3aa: CASSQHPGTGGRNTEAFF
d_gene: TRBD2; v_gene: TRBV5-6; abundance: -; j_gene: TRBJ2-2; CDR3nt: TGTGCCAGCAGCACCCAGGGACTAACGAACACCGGGGAGCTGTTTTTT; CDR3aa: CASSTQGLTNTGELFF
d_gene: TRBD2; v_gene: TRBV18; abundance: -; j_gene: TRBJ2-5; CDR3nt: TGTGCCAGCTCACCACGGTCCGCGGGAGTTGAGACCCAGTACTTC; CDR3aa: CASSPRSAGVETQYF
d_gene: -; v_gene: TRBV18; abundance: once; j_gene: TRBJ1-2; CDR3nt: TGTGCCAGCTCACCTGCTGAGGTGGGTGGCTACACCTTC; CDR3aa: CASSPAEVGGYTF
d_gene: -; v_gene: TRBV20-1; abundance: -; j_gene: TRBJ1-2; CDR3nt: TGCAGTGCTAGAGATGGCCCCCGAACCCACTTC; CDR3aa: CSARDGPRTHF
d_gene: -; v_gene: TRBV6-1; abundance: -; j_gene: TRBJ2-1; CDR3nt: TGTGCCAGCAGTGGGCGCGACGGCAGTCCAAGCGTCTACAATGAGCAGTTCTTC; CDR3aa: CASSGRDGSPSVYNEQFF